This T cell receptor (beta chain) was retrieved from a study of cytomegalovirus exposure and HLA in healthy donors. At sampling all donors were nominally healthy, likely with unrecorded immune exposures. Comments on this clone: Antigen unknown.

Study-wide findings and caveats: The HLA-A and HLA-B alleles of most subjects were reportedly predicted accurately from TCR beta sequences. In terms of immune exposure information, only CMV serostatus was available. Later on, an analysis tied around 17,000 TCR beta sequences to HLA alleles at 0.05 false discovery rate.

The PCR had 60 Vbeta and 13 Jbeta primers. This table comes from immunoSEQ multiplex PCR, and its TCRdb copy is limited to in-frame clones, with some not included. This table holds over 100,000 clones, nearly 80% found once. This CDR3 is built from 16 residues. Losses at the gene ends were 5 bases for V and 4 bases for J; bases not matched to a gene: 14. CDR1 and CDR2 from the germline V gene are SGHRS and YFSETQ. The TCR comes from a man in his sixties in good health and CMV-seropositive. Sequencing was done on a sample of PBMCs. The chain has TRBV5-1 and TRBJ2-5; TRBD2 matches 7 bases. The CDR3: CASSQSGGGTVETQYF. In nucleotides, the CDR3 is TGCGCCAGCAGTCAATCGGGCGGGGGTACGGTAGAGACCCAGTACTTC.